One sample yielded the 23 T cell receptor beta chains listed below, sequenced in a study of T cell responses to AZD1222 COVID-19 vaccine. Sequencing used immunoSEQ multiplex PCR; TCRdb keeps in-frame clones, though not all of them. The sample carries 80,000 to 90,000 clones, roughly 89% recorded once. Sequencing was performed on peripheral blood, taken on day 0 of MenACWY control vaccination. These receptors originate from an adult in good health.

Only a few counts were recorded for this clone. The chain combines TRBV18 with TRBJ1-2; D is unresolved. Germline V gene sequence: CDR1 KGHSH, CDR2 LQKENI. The CDR3 runs 14 residues. Deletions cut 0 bases from V and 7 bases from J, with 12 bases between. The CDR3 protein is CASSPPSSLPGYTF. The CDR3 nucleotides are TGTGCCAGCTCACCACCGTCCTCCCTCCCTGGCTACACCTTC.

CDR3 sequence: CASSLALGSGNTIYF. The DNA of the CDR3 is TGCGCCAGCAGCTTGGCCTTGGGTTCGGGAAACACCATATATTTT. The chain is built from TRBV5-1 and TRBJ1-3, with D uncertain. The V gene lost 0 bases and the J gene lost 4 bases, with 11 bases spanning the gap. The CDR3 totals 15 residues. Looked up from germline, CDR1 is SGHRS and CDR2 is YFSETQ.

As DNA, the CDR3 is TGTGCCAGCAAGTTGACCCCGGGGGAGGGGGTCGGCACAGATACGCAGTATTTT. It codes for CASKLTPGEGVGTDTQYF. The chain couples TRBV5-5 to TRBJ2-3; perhaps TRBD2 as D (7 bases). The CDR3 covers 18 residues. Per the germline V gene, CDR1 is SGHKS and CDR2 is YYEKEE (reference sequence). V was trimmed by 6 bases and J by 1 base, leaving 24 bases between them.

The count of this clone is one. The V and J genes are TRBV7-2 and TRBJ2-5; TRBD2 aligns across 8 bases. This CDR3 contains 15 residues. Trimming cost V 3 bases and J 5 bases; bases outside gene matches: 8. The germline V gene has CDR1 SGHTA and CDR2 FQGNSA. The CDR3 here is CASSFSSGGWETQYF. The CDR3 DNA is TGTGCCAGCAGCTTTTCGAGCGGGGGCTGGGAGACCCAGTACTTC.

This clone has a handful of counts. The chain has TRBV6-6 and TRBJ2-7; D call uncertain. In germline, CDR1 is MNHNY, CDR2 SVGAGI (reference sequence). The ends were cut back, 0 bases at V and 7 bases at J, with 10 bases in the middle. The CDR3 totals 13 residues. The CDR3 is CASSYSIGREQYF. The CDR3 DNA follows: TGTGCCAGCAGTTACTCGATAGGGCGGGAGCAGTACTTC.

The table lists this clone with a count of one. The chain couples TRBV6-4 to TRBJ1-1, with 9 bases matching TRBD1. V was clipped by 5 bases and J by 1 base; unmatched bases: 5. This CDR3 is 15 amino acids long. Germline CDR1 MRHNA, CDR2 SNTAGT. The CDR3 protein is CASSTTGGANTEAFF. The CDR3 DNA is TGTGCCAGCAGTACGACAGGGGGTGCGAACACTGAAGCTTTCTTT.

This chain links TRBV10-2 with TRBJ1-3, with TRBD1 matching over 7 bases. With V trimmed by 3 bases and J by 3 bases, 11 bases remained unmatched. From germline, CDR1 is WSHSY and CDR2 SAAADI. The CDR3 consists of 17 residues. CDR3 DNA sequence: TGCGCCAGCAGTGAAGCAGGGGGAGGACTTTTTGGAAACACCATATATTTT. It translates to CASSEAGGGLFGNTIYF.

The V gene is TRBV2, the J gene TRBJ2-2; the D gene is possibly TRBD1 (6 bases). The V gene lost 3 bases and the J gene lost 2 bases, with 7 bases spanning the gap. This CDR3 spans 14 amino acids. Germline loops: CDR1 SNHLY, CDR2 FYNNEI. In DNA form, the CDR3 reads TGTGCCAGCAGTGAGGGGGCAAACACCGGGGAGCTGTTTTTT. It translates to CASSEGANTGELFF. The full variable domain, its missing parts supplied by reference TRBV2 and TRBJ2-2, is EPEVTQTPSHQVTQMGQEVILRCVPISNHLYFYWYRQILGQKVEFLVSFYNNEISEKSEIFDDQFSVERPDGSNFTLKIRSTKLEDSAMYFCASSEGANTGELFFGEGSRLTVL.

This chain connects TRBV3-1 (or the pseudogene TRBV3-2) to TRBJ1-6, with D tentatively TRBD1 (5 bases). Trimming shortened V by 4 bases and J by 0 bases, and 10 bases separated the two germline ends. CDR1 and CDR2 (germline): LGHDT, YNNKEL (reference sequence). The length of the CDR3 is 16 residues. This CDR3 reads CASSPGSSSYNSPLHF. The DNA of the CDR3 is TGTGCCAGCAGCCCAGGGAGTAGCTCCTATAATTCACCCCTCCACTTT.

The chain carries TRBV3-1 (or the pseudogene TRBV3-2) and TRBJ1-6; 9 positions match TRBD1. Per germline, CDR1 LGHDT and CDR2 YNNKEL (reference sequence). V was pared by 5 bases and J by 6 bases, with 11 bases of the junction left unmatched. The CDR3 contains 17 residues. The CDR3 DNA reads TGTGCCAGCAGCACTACCCCTGGGACAGGGAGTAATTCACCCCTCCACTTT. Translation: CASSTTPGTGSNSPLHF.

The chain joins TRBV3-1 (or the pseudogene TRBV3-2) to TRBJ2-3; D not resolved. CDR3 length equals 15 residues. V lost 2 bases to trimming and J lost 2 bases, with 11 bases between them. In germline, CDR1 is LGHDT, CDR2 YNNKEL (reference sequence). CDR3 bases: TGTGCCAGCAGCCAACGAGCAGGCAACACAGATACGCAGTATTTT. Its translation: CASSQRAGNTDTQYF.

The rearrangement links TRBV6-1 to TRBJ1-4; possibly TRBD1 for D (5 bases). In germline, CDR1 is MNHNS, CDR2 SASEGT. The ends were cut back, 2 bases at V and 5 bases at J, with 12 bases in the middle. The CDR3 has 15 amino acids. Here the CDR3 DNA reads TGTGCCAGCAGTGAATCGGGGACCTCAAATGAAAAACTGTTTTTT. It yields the protein CASSESGTSNEKLFF.

On this clone itself: The junction shows a germline mismatch at one end, possibly a read error. V is TRBV6-5 and J is TRBJ2-1; D remains ambiguous. CDR3 length: 14 residues. CDR1 and CDR2 (germline): MNHEY, SVGAGI. CDR3 DNA sequence: TGTGCCAGCAGTTACCTTCAGGATTACAGTGAGCAGTTCTTC. This encodes CASSYLQDYSEQFF.

This chain joins TRBV14 and TRBJ2-7, with D perhaps matching TRBD1 (5 bases). The CDR3 loop spans 15 amino acids. Trimming shortened V by 1 base and J by 3 bases, and 13 bases separated the two germline ends. CDR1 is SGHDN, CDR2 FVKESK, per germline. This chain's CDR3 is CASSQGVGALYEQYF. The CDR3, as DNA: TGTGCCAGCAGCCAAGGGGTAGGGGCGCTCTACGAGCAGTACTTC.

This chain joins TRBV6-5 and TRBJ2-2, with D possibly matching TRBD2 (5 bases). With 7 bases removed from V and 7 bases from J, the gap between germline ends came to 16 bases. The CDR3 extends over 14 amino acids. Per germline, CDR1 MNHEY and CDR2 SVGAGI. The CDR3 sequence is CASTPPPGNGELFF. DNA of the CDR3: TGTGCCAGCACGCCCCCGCCGGGAAACGGGGAGCTGTTTTTT.

Notes on this clone: The sample holds other DNA sequences that translate to the same CDR3. The rearrangement links TRBV6-1 to TRBJ1-5; D not resolved. CDR3 size: 15 residues. CDR1 and CDR2 from the germline V gene are MNHNS and SASEGT. With 2 bases removed from V and 2 bases from J, the gap between germline ends came to 10 bases. CDR3 sequence (DNA): TGTGCCAGCAGTGAACGCGGTCTGGGCAATCAGCCCCAGCATTTT. Encoded protein: CASSERGLGNQPQHF.

This clone appeared a few times. The chain couples TRBV15 to TRBJ2-3; D may match TRBD1 or TRBD2 (5 bases each). Per the germline V gene, CDR1 is LNHNV and CDR2 is YYDKDF (reference sequence). Deletions cut 0 bases from V and 0 bases from J, with 10 bases between. The CDR3 is made up of 16 amino acids. This CDR3 reads CATSREYRTSTDTQYF. CDR3 sequence (DNA): TGTGCCACCAGCAGAGAATACAGGACTAGCACAGATACGCAGTATTTT.

This chain links TRBV6-2 or TRBV6-3 with TRBJ2-5, with a tentative D call TRBD1 (5 bases). Trimming left V 5 bases short and J 5 bases short, with 15 bases between. The germline gives CDR1 MNHEY, CDR2 SVGEGT. This CDR3 region has 14 residues. The CDR3 sequence: CASSQPGRRETQYF. CDR3 in DNA: TGTGCCAGCAGTCAACCAGGGCGTAGGGAGACCCAGTACTTC.

This clone was detected only once. The V call is TRBV6-2 or TRBV6-3, the J call TRBJ1-2; 9 bases map to TRBD1. Germline V gene sequence: CDR1 MNHEY, CDR2 SVGEGT. V lost 5 bases and J lost 3; bases outside the gene matches: 7. This CDR3 region has 15 residues. CDR3 nucleotide sequence: TGTGCCAGCAGTCGAGGGACAGGGTGGGACTATGGCTACACCTTC. This translates into CASSRGTGWDYGYTF.

The chain has TRBV10-1 and TRBJ2-3; D is unclear. Germline CDR1 is WNHNN and CDR2 is SYGVQD (reference sequence). The V end lost 3 bases, the J end lost 0 bases, and 4 bases lay between the germline ends. CDR3 size: 13 residues. The CDR3 reads CASSDGSTDTQYF. The CDR3 DNA sequence: TGCGCCAGCAGTGATGGTAGCACAGATACGCAGTATTTT.

This chain links TRBV11-2 with TRBJ2-2, with D tentatively TRBD2 (6 bases). CDR1 and CDR2 from the germline V gene are SGHAT and FQNNGV. With 0 bases removed from V and 5 bases from J, the gap between germline ends came to 16 bases. The CDR3 runs to 17 residues. CDR3 residues: CASSLDPGRGGTGELFF. In nucleotides, the CDR3 is TGTGCCAGCAGCTTAGATCCGGGGCGAGGAGGGACCGGGGAGCTGTTTTTT.

The V and J genes are TRBV5-1 and TRBJ2-7, with D perhaps matching TRBD1 (6 bases). This CDR3 is built from 13 residues. V was trimmed by 6 bases and J by 2 bases, leaving 12 bases between them. Germline-derived CDR1 and CDR2 are SGHRS and YFSETQ. The DNA of the CDR3 is TGCGCCAGCAAGGGGACATCCCCCTACGAGCAGTACTTC. Translation gives CASKGTSPYEQYF.

V and J are TRBV3-1 (or the pseudogene TRBV3-2) and TRBJ2-2; D possibly corresponds to TRBD2 (6 bases). Germline V lookup: CDR1 LGHDT, CDR2 YNNKEL (reference sequence). The V and J ends lost 0 bases and 3 bases respectively, with 11 bases between them. The length of the CDR3 is 16 residues. The CDR3 DNA reads as TGTGCCAGCAGCCAAGACGTCGGGGGATACACCGGGGAGCTGTTTTTT. It specifies CASSQDVGGYTGELFF.